The next 9 T cell receptor beta chains were all read from a single sample in a study of cytomegalovirus exposure and HLA in healthy donors. Both 60 Vbeta primers and 13 Jbeta primers went into the PCR. Using immunoSEQ multiplex PCR, the repertoire was profiled, and TCRdb retains in-frame clones only, with some absent. In the table there are approximately 250,000 clones, roughly 85% of which are singletons. Sequencing was done on a sample of PBMCs. The origin of the receptors is a girl aged 2 to 9 in good health and CMV-seronegative.

This chain uses TRBV6-4 with TRBJ2-1; the match to TRBD1 covers 11 bases. The CDR3 is made up of 14 amino acids. V lost 3 bases to trimming and J lost 6 bases; unmatched junction nucleotides: 1. Germline CDR1 MRHNA, CDR2 SNTAGT. CDR3: CASSEGTGGNEQFF. The DNA of the CDR3 is TGTGCCAGCAGTGAGGGGACAGGGGGCAATGAGCAGTTCTTC.

The CDR3 sequence: CASSQDRTSGSGRYEQYF. The CDR3 DNA is TGTGCCAGCAGCCAAGATCGGACTAGCGGGAGCGGACGTTACGAGCAGTACTTC. The V and J genes are TRBV14 and TRBJ2-7; 13 nucleotides agree with TRBD2. This CDR3 contains 18 residues. The junction had 9 bases not matched to a gene; V was cut back by 0 bases and J by 4 bases. In germline, CDR1 is SGHDN, CDR2 FVKESK.

This clone was picked up a small number of times. The CDR3 is CASSPQGNEQFF. The CDR3 DNA reads as TGCGCCAGCAGTCCACAGGGCAATGAGCAGTTCTTC. The chain combines TRBV23-1 with TRBJ2-1, with D tentatively TRBD1 (6 bases). TRBV23-1 is an ORF, and what it does is uncertain. Trimming stripped 4 bases from V and 6 bases from J, with 7 bases between. The length of the CDR3 is 12 residues.

V is TRBV7-6 and J is TRBJ2-7; the match to TRBD2 covers 7 bases. V shed 0 bases, J shed 1 base, and the junction held 12 bases outside the gene matches. The CDR3 is made up of 18 amino acids. CDR1 and CDR2 (germline): SGHVS, FNYEAQ. The CDR3 DNA sequence: TGTGCCAGCAGCTTAGCGGCGTGGGCTAGCGGTTATTCCTACGAGCAGTACTTC. This gives the protein CASSLAAWASGYSYEQYF.

The chain uses TRBV7-9 and TRBJ1-5, with 8 bases fitting TRBD1. V was pared by 6 bases and J by 3 bases, with 4 bases of the junction left unmatched. Germline loops: CDR1 SEHNR, CDR2 FQNEAQ (reference sequence). This CDR3 comprises 14 residues. CDR3 DNA: TGTGCCAGCAGTCCGGACAGGGTCAATCAGCCCCAGCATTTT. Amino acid sequence: CASSPDRVNQPQHF.

The J gene is TRBJ1-2, the V gene TRBV19; TRBD1 is a possible D gene (6 bases). Trimming cost V 3 bases and J 4 bases, with 21 bases left between them. CDR1 and CDR2 from the germline V gene are LNHDA and SQIVND (reference sequence). The CDR3 has 17 residues. CDR3 residues: CASSISLNRVWSYGYTF. The DNA of the CDR3 is TGTGCCAGTAGTATTTCCCTCAACAGGGTATGGAGCTATGGCTACACCTTC.

The chain is built from TRBV6-5 and TRBJ1-1, with D perhaps TRBD1 (6 bases). CDR1 is MNHEY, CDR2 SVGAGI, per germline. The CDR3 consists of 14 residues. V lost 7 bases and J 1 base, leaving 13 bases between the germline ends. The CDR3 spells CASTGGAGNTEAFF. The CDR3 nucleotides read TGTGCCAGCACGGGGGGGGCAGGGAACACTGAAGCTTTCTTT.

Notes on this clone: At one end the junction does not follow the germline gene, possibly because of a read error. This chain links TRBV7-9 with TRBJ2-4; possibly TRBD2 for D (7 bases). Germline V lookup: CDR1 SEHNR, CDR2 FQNEAQ (reference sequence). The CDR3 is made up of 19 amino acids. CDR3 in amino acids: CSSTRGGGARDLGENIQYF. The DNA of the CDR3 is TGTTCCAGCACTCGGGGAGGGGGGGCTAGGGACCTAGGCGAAAACATTCAGTACTTC.

About this clone: Other DNA sequences from this sample encode an identical CDR3 as well. The gene calls are TRBV5-1 and TRBJ2-5; possible D gene TRBD1, 5 bases. CDR1 SGHRS and CDR2 YFSETQ come from the germline V gene. The CDR3 has 12 amino acids. V was cut by 5 bases and J by 2 bases, with 7 bases left in between. In DNA form, the CDR3 reads TGCGCCAGCAGTTCAGGGCAAGAGACCCAGTACTTC. Protein: CASSSGQETQYF.